These 21 T cell receptor beta chains originate from one sample sequenced in a study of blood T cell repertoires in COVID-19. The repertoire was sequenced with immunoSEQ multiplex PCR; TCRdb's copy has only in-frame clones and lacks some. In the table there are about 56,000 clones, approximately 78% of which are singletons. Sequenced input: peripheral blood. The source of these receptors is a woman of 80 years or more with acute or convalescent COVID-19.

V gene TRBV6-5 combines with J gene TRBJ1-6, with 7 bases matching TRBD1. V shed 7 bases and J 5 bases; nucleotides not matched to a gene: 5. Germline CDR1 reads MNHEY; CDR2 reads SVGAGI. The CDR3 runs to 14 residues. The CDR3 protein is CASTNRGNNSPLHF. DNA for the CDR3: TGTGCCAGCACCAACAGGGGCAATAATTCACCCCTCCACTTT.

The chain links TRBV6-1 to TRBJ1-2; no clear D. V lost 1 base and J lost 8, with 8 bases in between. This CDR3 has 12 amino acids. Germline-derived CDR1 and CDR2 are MNHNS and SASEGT. The CDR3 DNA follows: TGTGCCAGCAGTGAAGGAGGGTGGGGCTACACCTTC. It yields the protein CASSEGGWGYTF.

This clone came up once. V usage is TRBV9 and J usage is TRBJ1-1; 7 bases map to TRBD1. Unmatched junction bases numbered 5, after V lost 3 bases and J lost 0 bases. Germline CDR1 SGDLS, CDR2 YYNGEE. The CDR3 loop spans 15 amino acids. CDR3 sequence reads: CASSAGQVMNTEAFF. The CDR3 DNA is TGTGCCAGCAGCGCCGGACAGGTTATGAACACTGAAGCTTTCTTT.

The chain links TRBV3-1 (or the pseudogene TRBV3-2) to TRBJ1-1; D possibly corresponds to TRBD1 (5 bases). The CDR3 extends over 17 amino acids. CDR1 LGHDT and CDR2 YNNKEL come from the germline V gene (reference sequence). Trimming cost V 0 bases and J 7 bases, with 21 bases left between them. The CDR3 here is CASSQDFSGRDWSEAFF. The CDR3 DNA is TGTGCCAGCAGCCAAGATTTCAGCGGCAGGGACTGGAGTGAAGCTTTCTTT.

The chain is built from TRBV3-1 (or the pseudogene TRBV3-2) and TRBJ1-2; possible D gene TRBD1, 5 bases. This CDR3 has 15 amino acids. Germline CDR1 reads LGHDT; CDR2 reads YNNKEL (reference sequence). V was trimmed by 2 bases and J by 7 bases, leaving 17 bases between them. The CDR3 region has the DNA TGTGCCAGCAGCCAATTAAGGTCGCGGGGGAGTGGCTACACCTTC. Translating gives CASSQLRSRGSGYTF.

CDR3 coding DNA: TGTGCCAGCAGTTCCCTGGGAGGGGGGAATCAGCCCCAGCATTTT. Translating gives CASSSLGGGNQPQHF. This chain connects TRBV6-5 to TRBJ1-5, with D possibly TRBD1 on 6 matching bases. Germline V CDR1 and CDR2: MNHEY, SVGAGI. The CDR3 has 15 amino acids. Trimming stripped 4 bases from V and 4 bases from J, with 14 bases between.

The chain carries TRBV6-6 and TRBJ1-2; D remains ambiguous. The V and J ends lost 5 bases and 0 bases respectively, with 19 bases between them. Germline CDR1 MNHNY, CDR2 SVGAGI (reference sequence). CDR3 size: 17 residues. CDR3 loop: CASSHGGAERANYGYTF. CDR3 nucleotides: TGTGCCAGCAGTCACGGCGGAGCGGAGAGGGCTAACTATGGCTACACCTTC.

This rearrangement joins TRBV6-5 to TRBJ1-1; D might be TRBD1 (6 bases). Germline V lookup: CDR1 MNHEY, CDR2 SVGAGI. V lost 2 bases and J 2 bases, leaving 15 bases between the germline ends. CDR3 size: 16 residues. CDR3 sequence: CASSYNSGAINTEAFF. For the CDR3, the DNA is TGTGCCAGCAGTTACAACTCAGGGGCGATCAACACTGAAGCTTTCTTT.

The chain couples TRBV7-9 to TRBJ2-1; D may be TRBD2 (5 bases). The CDR3 loop spans 12 amino acids. Per the germline V gene, CDR1 is SEHNR and CDR2 is FQNEAQ (reference sequence). The V end was cut by 5 bases, the J end by 8 bases, with 10 bases between. Here the CDR3 reads CASSPGWDEQFF. CDR3 DNA: TGTGCCAGCAGCCCGGGGTGGGATGAGCAGTTCTTC. Full variable domain (rest looked up from reference TRBV7-9 and TRBJ2-1): DTGVSQNPRHKITKRGQNVTFRCDPISEHNRLYWYRQTLGQGPEFLTYFQNEAQLEKSRLLSDRFSAERPKGSFSTLEIQRTEQGDSAMYLCASSPGWDEQFFGPGTRLTVL.

The V gene is TRBV15, the J gene TRBJ2-3; a possible D gene is TRBD1 (6 bases). Trimming removed 3 bases at V and 7 bases at J, with 17 bases between. The CDR3 extends over 15 amino acids. Germline CDR1 is LNHNV and CDR2 is YYDKDF (reference sequence). CDR3 in DNA: TGTGCCACCAGCAGTACAGGGCAGGACTCAAATACGCAGTATTTT. Translation: CATSSTGQDSNTQYF.

The chain carries TRBV28 and TRBJ1-6; TRBD1 matches 7 bases. With 10 bases clipped from V and 10 bases from J, the junction kept 10 bases outside the gene matches. This CDR3 has 13 residues. Germline CDR1 and CDR2: MDHEN and SYDVKM. DNA for the CDR3: TGTGCCACCGAAGAAAGGGGGCGGTCACCCCTCCACTTT. Translated, it gives CATEERGRSPLHF. Complete variable domain (other parts from reference TRBV28 and TRBJ1-6): DVKVTQSSRYLVKRTGEKVFLECVQDMDHENMFWYRQDPGLGLRLIYFSYDVKMKEKGDIPEGYSVSREKKERFSLILESASTNQTSMYLCATEERGRSPLHFGNGTRLTVT.

The chain joins TRBV19 to TRBJ2-2; 8 positions agree with TRBD2. Germline lookup yields CDR1 LNHDA and CDR2 SQIVND (reference sequence). The CDR3 spans 17 residues. Trimming cost V 6 bases and J 2 bases; bases outside gene matches: 11. As DNA, the CDR3 is TGTGCCAGTAGCCTCGGCCGCGGGGGGATAAACACCGGGGAGCTGTTTTTT. It is translated as CASSLGRGGINTGELFF.

The V call is TRBV7-2, the J call TRBJ2-1; 12 nucleotides align to TRBD2. Germline assignment: CDR1 SGHTA and CDR2 FQGNSA. The CDR3 runs 16 residues. V shed 5 bases, J shed 9 bases, and the junction held 11 bases outside the gene matches. The CDR3 region has the DNA TGTGCCAGCAGCAAACGAACCGGGACTAGCGGGCTTGAGCAGTTCTTC. It specifies CASSKRTGTSGLEQFF. Based on the CDR3 plus reference TRBV7-2 and TRBJ2-1, the full variable domain is GAGVSQSPSNKVTEKGKDVELRCDPISGHTALYWYRQSLGQGLEFLIYFQGNSAPDKSGLPSDRFSAERTGGSVSTLTIQRTQQEDSAVYLCASSKRTGTSGLEQFFGPGTRLTVL.

The V call is TRBV5-6, the J call TRBJ2-3; 7 nucleotides align to TRBD1. The CDR3 totals 15 residues. Unmatched junction bases numbered 4, after V lost 2 bases and J lost 1 base. The germline gives CDR1 SGHDT, CDR2 YYEEEE. The CDR3 region is CASSFGQGGTDTQYF. The CDR3 region has the DNA TGTGCCAGCAGCTTTGGCCAGGGGGGCACAGATACGCAGTATTTT.

V usage is TRBV12-5 and J usage is TRBJ2-5; 8 nucleotides line up with TRBD1. The CDR3 has 13 amino acids. CDR1 LGHNT and CDR2 FRNRAP come from the germline V gene. V gave up 1 base and J gave up 11 bases; unmatched junction bases: 6. CDR3 protein: CASGLETGVLQYF. In DNA form, the CDR3 reads TGTGCTAGTGGTTTGGAGACAGGGGTCTTGCAGTACTTC.

The rearrangement links TRBV28 to TRBJ1-2; D may be TRBD1 (6 bases). Trimming took off 6 bases at V and 5 bases at J, with 19 bases between the two ends. The CDR3 length is 15 residues. Germline-derived CDR1 and CDR2 are MDHEN and SYDVKM. CDR3 DNA sequence: TGTGCCAGCAGCCCCCCGGGACACCTCGTTTATGGCTACACCTTC. Translated, it gives CASSPPGHLVYGYTF.

The chain carries TRBV2 and TRBJ2-2; unclear D gene. CDR3 length equals 14 residues. The germline V gene has CDR1 SNHLY and CDR2 FYNNEI. V was shortened by 6 bases and J by 5 bases, with 13 bases between the two germline ends. The CDR3 DNA is TGTGCCAGCAGAGTCGAGGATAGGACCGGGGAGCTGTTTTTT. Its translation: CASRVEDRTGELFF.

V gene TRBV5-1 combines with J gene TRBJ2-1; maybe TRBD1 (5 bases). Germline CDR1 reads SGHRS; CDR2 reads YFSETQ. This CDR3 has 17 amino acids. V gave up 2 bases and J gave up 5 bases, with 20 bases separating them. The CDR3 protein is CASSFGQGVGLDNEQFF. The CDR3, as DNA: TGCGCCAGCAGCTTTGGGCAGGGTGTGGGCCTCGACAATGAGCAGTTCTTC.

The genes are TRBV2 and TRBJ2-3, with 12 nucleotides matching TRBD1. The CDR3 covers 15 residues. Germline lookup yields CDR1 SNHLY and CDR2 FYNNEI. With 9 bases clipped from V and 6 bases from J, the junction kept 10 bases outside the gene matches. The DNA for the CDR3 is TGTGCCAGGGGGACCGGGACAGGGGGCTGGGATACGCAGTATTTT. This translates into CARGTGTGGWDTQYF. Full variable domain (outside the CDR3, taken from reference TRBV2 and TRBJ2-3): EPEVTQTPSHQVTQMGQEVILRCVPISNHLYFYWYRQILGQKVEFLVSFYNNEISEKSEIFDDQFSVERPDGSNFTLKIRSTKLEDSAMYFCARGTGTGGWDTQYFGPGTRLTVL.

V gene TRBV29-1 combines with J gene TRBJ1-4; possibly TRBD1 for D (5 bases). V lost 3 bases to trimming and J lost 7 bases, with 6 bases between them. The CDR3 length is 11 residues. Germline lookup yields CDR1 SQVTM and CDR2 ANQGSEA. Here the CDR3 reads CSVDTGEKLFF. CDR3 nucleotide sequence: TGCAGCGTTGATACAGGTGAAAAACTGTTTTTT.

The rearrangement links TRBV3-1 (or the pseudogene TRBV3-2) to TRBJ2-1; TRBD2 agrees at 7 bases. V gave up 1 base and J gave up 3 bases; unmatched junction bases: 0. The CDR3 loop spans 14 amino acids. CDR1 and CDR2 from the germline V gene are LGHDT and YNNKEL (reference sequence). In DNA, the CDR3 is TGTGCCAGCAGCCAAGGGGAGGGCTACAATGAGCAGTTCTTC. It yields the protein CASSQGEGYNEQFF.